Listed below are T cell receptor beta chains from one sample, sequenced in a study of regulatory T cells in long-lasting Graves disease. One entry per CDR3 protein results from TCRdb running MiXCR on the multiplex PCR reads. Altogether 400,000 to 500,000 distinct CDR3 sequences are present, roughly 20% being singletons, with the ten largest covering roughly 8%. The specimen was peripheral blood mononuclear cells (PBMCs), collected when the disease was refractory, from a patient treated with antithyroid drugs. These receptor sequences come from a female donor with Graves disease. CDR3s include the opening cysteine and the closing phenylalanine or tryptophan. The D gene is left open where the match is weak. Only some rows state a clone size, as once, few, many or a class for expanded clones.

d_call	j_call	clone_size	v_call	cdr3_nt	cdr3_aa
TRBD1	TRBJ2-2	NA	TRBV7-2	TGTGCCAGCAGCGTATTTCCCGGGACAGGGCTTGCCGGGGAGCTGTTTTTT	CASSVFPGTGLAGELFF
NA	TRBJ2-2	NA	TRBV11-3	TGTGCCAGCAGCTCCTACAAGAACACCGGGGAGCTGTTTTTT	CASSSYKNTGELFF
NA	TRBJ2-4	NA	TRBV28	TGTGCCAGCAGCCCCCTCGGGGGCAGTTCGTACATTCAGTACTTC	CASSPLGGSSYIQYF
NA	TRBJ2-2	NA	TRBV12-3/TRBV12-4	TGTGCCAGTTGCCGGGACGCCCAATTTGGGTGGCGCACCGGGGAGCTGTTTTTT	CASCRDAQFGWRTGELFF
TRBD1	TRBJ1-1	many	TRBV11-2	TGTGCCAGCAGTTACCCACAGGGGCTCCGGAACACTGAAGCTTTCTTT	CASSYPQGLRNTEAFF
NA	TRBJ2-7	NA	TRBV10-3	TGTGCCATCAGTGAGTCCTTAACCTACGAGCAGTACTTC	CAISESLTYEQYF
TRBD1	TRBJ1-2	few	TRBV30	TGTGCCTGGAGTGCCCGGGACAGGGGCCGCTATGGCTACACCTTC	CAWSARDRGRYGYTF
NA	TRBJ1-2	few	TRBV7-2	TGTGCCAGCAGCTTACTTCAGACTCATGGCTACACCTTC	CASSLLQTHGYTF
NA	TRBJ2-7	NA	TRBV28	TGTGCCAGCAGTTCCCTGGGGTCGGCCGGCTACGAGCAGTACTTC	CASSSLGSAGYEQYF
NA	TRBJ1-1	many	TRBV30	TGTGCCTGGAGTGTTATCGGAGGGAGCACTGAAGCTTTCTTT	CAWSVIGGSTEAFF
TRBD2	TRBJ2-6	NA	TRBV6-1	TGTGCCAGCAGTCCCCCCGGGGGGACTGGGGCCAACGTCCTGACTTTC	CASSPPGGTGANVLTF
NA	TRBJ1-3	NA	TRBV27	TGTGCCAGCAGTTTCCAAAAAATCACTCCCGAACGCCCGAACACCATATGTTTT	CASSFQKITPERPNTICF
TRBD1	TRBJ2-2	NA	TRBV19	TGTGCCAGTAGGCGGGACAGGGTCCGAAGCGGGGAGCTGTTTTTT	CASRRDRVRSGELFF
NA	TRBJ2-7	few	TRBV10-3	TGTGCCATCAGTTCGGGGTACGAGCAGTACTTC	CAISSGYEQYF
NA	TRBJ1-4	NA	TRBV3-1	TGTGCCAGCAGCCAAGGCACAGGGTTACTTAATGAAAAACTGTTTTTT	CASSQGTGLLNEKLFF
TRBD1	TRBJ1-5	many	TRBV6-1	TGTGCCAGCAGGAAACAGGGGGCAGGAGTCCAGCCCCAGCATTTT	CASRKQGAGVQPQHF
NA	TRBJ2-7	few	TRBV20-1	TGCAGTGCTAGAGACGTTGCGGGGACCTACGAGCAGTACTTC	CSARDVAGTYEQYF
NA	TRBJ2-5	NA	TRBV5-1	TGCGCCAGCAGCACTAGACCCAGGGACGTGCAAGAGACCCAGTACTTC	CASSTRPRDVQETQYF
TRBD1	TRBJ2-3	NA	TRBV15	TGTGCCACCAGCGGACAGGGGGCGCCGGGGACGCAGTATTTT	CATSGQGAPGTQYF
TRBD2	TRBJ2-2	many	TRBV27	TGTGCCAGCAGTTCCGGGACTACCCTCACCGGGGAGCTGTTTTTT	CASSSGTTLTGELFF
TRBD1	TRBJ2-3	once	TRBV28	TGTGCCAGCGGCCGAACCGGGACAGGGGGAGGTACGCAGTATTTT	CASGRTGTGGGTQYF
TRBD2	TRBJ2-5	many	TRBV29-1	TGCAGCGTTCTCAGGACTAGCGGGAGGATTGGAGAGACCCAGTACTTC	CSVLRTSGRIGETQYF
NA	TRBJ2-6	few	TRBV11-3	TGTGCCAGCAGCCCTGGACAAGGTGGGGCCAACGTCCTGACTTTC	CASSPGQGGANVLTF
NA	TRBJ2-5	many	TRBV27	TGTGCCAGCAGTCCAGCACTCCTCCCTCAAGAGACCCAGTACTTC	CASSPALLPQETQYF
NA	TRBJ2-7	NA	TRBV7-8	TGTGCCAGCAGCGCCGGGACGGCCTGGCAGCACTTC	CASSAGTAWQHF
NA	TRBJ1-1	many	TRBV6-1	TGTGCCAGCAGTGCGCTGGTCGGGGTAAACACTGAAGCTTTCTTT	CASSALVGVNTEAFF
NA	TRBJ1-4	many	TRBV20-1	TGCAGTGCCCCGGGTTCACTCCTTCCAAATGAAAAACTGTTTTTT	CSAPGSLLPNEKLFF
NA	TRBJ2-5	few	TRBV19	TGTGCCAGTAGTATAGGTCCGCGAGAGACCCAGTACTTC	CASSIGPRETQYF
TRBD1	TRBJ1-4	many	TRBV27	TGTGCCAGCAGCCCCTTGGTGGTCAGGGGGTTTAATGAAAAACTGTTTTTT	CASSPLVVRGFNEKLFF
NA	TRBJ1-2	NA	TRBV6-2/TRBV6-3	TGTGCCAGCAGTGAAGCGAGGGGAGGGGCCCCGGGCTATGGCTACACCTTC	CASSEARGGAPGYGYTF
NA	TRBJ2-5	NA	TRBV28	TGTGCCAGCAGGCGAAGATATGAACCCCGAGAGGGTGTAGAGACCCAGTACTTC	CASRRRYEPREGVETQYF
NA	TRBJ2-4	NA	TRBV24-1	TGTGCCACCAGTGATGGGGGCAGGGGAGAAGCCAAAAACATTCAGTACTTC	CATSDGGRGEAKNIQYF
NA	TRBJ2-3	few	TRBV2	TGTGCCAGCAGTTTTACGGGGGGCGAAGATACGCAGTATTTT	CASSFTGGEDTQYF
NA	TRBJ1-1	few	TRBV27	TGTGCCAGCAGCCGATCGACAGGTGGTGGGGAAGCTTTCTTT	CASSRSTGGGEAFF
TRBD2	TRBJ2-1	once	TRBV27	TGTGCCAGCAGTTTGATCTCTAGCGGGAGTAGGAATGAGCAGTTCTTC	CASSLISSGSRNEQFF
TRBD2	TRBJ2-1	NA	TRBV28	TGTGCCAGCACTGATCTCGGAACGGGGGGCTACAATGAGCAGTTCTTC	CASTDLGTGGYNEQFF
NA	TRBJ2-2	NA	TRBV24-1	TGTGCCACCAGTGATTCCTGGGAATCTGGGACCGGGGAGCTGTTTTTT	CATSDSWESGTGELFF
TRBD1	TRBJ2-4	NA	TRBV19	TGTGCCAGTAGTATAGATCGGACAGGGATGATAGCCAAAAACATTCAGTACTTC	CASSIDRTGMIAKNIQYF
TRBD1	TRBJ2-7	NA	TRBV5-6	TGTGCCAGCAGCTTGGCGGGGACAGGGGACGAGCAGTACTTC	CASSLAGTGDEQYF
NA	TRBJ1-1	NA	TRBV14	TGTGCCAGCAGCCAAGTGGAGGTTGGAGCTGAAGCTTTCTTT	CASSQVEVGAEAFF
TRBD2	TRBJ2-1	few	TRBV20-1	TGCAGTGCTATCGGACTAGCGGGGGCCTCCTACAATGAGCAGTTCTTC	CSAIGLAGASYNEQFF
TRBD1	TRBJ2-2	few	TRBV6-5	TGTGCCAGCAGCTACGGACAGGGAGGGAACACCGGGGAGCTGTTTTTT	CASSYGQGGNTGELFF
NA	TRBJ2-7	many	TRBV2	TGTGCCAGCAGAGGCAGGGACAACTACGAGCAGTACTTC	CASRGRDNYEQYF
TRBD1	TRBJ2-7	many	TRBV6-1	TGTGCCAGCGGGCGTGACGGGACAGCGATCTTAGTTGAGCAGTACTTC	CASGRDGTAILVEQYF
TRBD1	TRBJ1-2	NA	TRBV7-2	TGTGCCAGCAGCTACAGGGGCCCCCTTTACCATGGCTACACCTTC	CASSYRGPLYHGYTF
NA	TRBJ1-2	NA	TRBV5-1	TGCGCCAGCAGCTTGGATCAGGGGCTTTGGAATGGCTACACCTTC	CASSLDQGLWNGYTF
TRBD2	TRBJ2-3	NA	TRBV10-3	TGTGCCATCCTCAGCTCTGGCGGGAGTAACACAGATACGCAGTATTTT	CAILSSGGSNTDTQYF